The source of this TCR beta chain is a study of Ad26.COV2.S vaccination and SARS-CoV-2 variants. Sequencing was performed with immunoSEQ multiplex PCR; in TCRdb, only in-frame clones are kept and a portion is missing. The table has some 190,000 clones, 70% to 90% seen once. Germline-derived CDR1 and CDR2 are MGHRA and YSYEKL. The CDR3 spans 15 residues. V was shortened by 1 base and J by 4 bases, with 10 bases between the two germline ends. The chain carries TRBV4-1 and TRBJ2-2; D may be TRBD1 (5 bases). The sequencing used peripheral blood, collected after recovery from COVID-19. The TCR was taken from a human donor who had recovered from COVID-19. The CDR3 bases are TGCGCCAGCAGCCAAGCAGGGCATGCCACCGGGGAGCTGTTTTTT. Encoded protein: CASSQAGHATGELFF.